This TCR beta chain emerged from a study of T cells after yellow fever vaccination (dated by TCRdb to about 2019). At the level of the whole study: The SMART-Seq v4 Ultra Low Input RNA kit was used to prepare libraries from fractions with low cell numbers. Blood samples were taken at several timepoints before and after primary and secondary immunization, and bulk PBMC replicates and cell subsets were isolated. To follow T-cell clones before and after primary and booster YFV17D yellow fever vaccination, bulk TCR alpha and beta repertoires were sequenced over time. Two healthy male donors made up the cohort, one aged 18 to 29 years and the other aged 30 to 40 years.

The paper as a whole reports these results and caveats: The study included only a couple of donors, which limits how far the findings can be generalized. Compared with the primary T-cell response, the secondary T-cell response was weaker but faster, peaking on day 5 rather than day 15. A small fraction of clonotypes appeared in both the CD4 and CD8 compartments, likely as a result of convergent recombination. After the booster, most clones that had expanded after primary vaccination were detected again (around 96% of CD4 and more than 85% of CD8), suggesting broad maintenance of memory. Computational filtering was required because FACS-sorted repertoires could contain abundant contaminating clonotypes from the bulk population.

This clonotype was counted only a few times. It has no known antigen specificity. Per-base qualities were not stored, and no clone one base away is much larger. The CDR1 and CDR2 encoded by the germline V gene are MNHNS and SASEGT. The germline ends are 13 bases apart after V is trimmed by 3 bases and J by 7 bases. The cysteine opens and the phenylalanine closes a CDR3 of 15 amino acids. Only the CDR3 portion is preserved as DNA: 45 bases, with reading frame beginning at the first base. The treatment or condition label, read with the paper, signifies: live attenuated yellow fever vaccine strain. Two biological replicates of bulk PBMCs were collected at each blood-draw timepoint. PBMCs were isolated from peripheral blood using a standard Ficoll-Paque protocol. TriZol was used to extract RNA from bulk PBMCs, CD4 and CD8 fractions, and dextramer-positive and dextramer-negative fractions. TCR cDNA was synthesized by 5'RACE template switching, through which a universal primer site and unique molecular identifiers were introduced. Priming for cDNA synthesis came from both the TCR alpha and TCR beta constant segments. Two PCR steps were used to amplify libraries, with sample barcodes and sequencing adapters being added in the second step. Sequencing of the libraries was done on either Illumina HiSeq 2500 (2x100 bp) or NovaSeq (2x150 bp). In the source study's methods: MIGEC handled demultiplexing of reads and collapsing into UMI consensus sequences, while MiXCR performed V(D)J alignment. Clonotypes responding to the vaccine were identified with edgeR on replicate PBMC samples, with the criteria of FDR below 0.01 and a log2 fold change above 5 up to day 15. Each bulk clonotype was labeled CD4 or CD8 based on which sequenced repertoire, CD4 or CD8, contained the clonotype at higher abundance. In TCRdb, the public reads were trimmed at Q25 with fastp and aligned with MiXCR, with productive beta chains retained. Under each unique CDR3 protein, matching rows form one entry showing the most common genes and DNA. The V and J calls follow TCRdb's processing rather than the paper's. The sample table records under 600,000 distinct CDR3 sequences; about a fifth of these occur just once. The ten largest make up around 16% of the sample.

The V and J genes are TRBV6-1 and TRBJ1-6; the best D guess is TRBD1, with 6 bases matching. The receptor comes from a young man who received the YFV17D yellow fever vaccine. Here the sequenced sample was PBMCs, taken roughly 20 days after the first yellow fever vaccination. Read as DNA, the sequence is TGTGCCAGCAGTGATTGGGGGGGCTACAATTCACCCCTCCACTTT. Its amino acids are CASSDWGGYNSPLHF.